Sequencing of this TCR beta chain was carried out in a study of radiotherapy plus CTLA-4 blockade in lung cancer. V dropped 2 bases and J dropped 2 bases, with 16 bases sitting between them. The germline gives CDR1 SGHTA, CDR2 FQGNSA. The CDR3 is made up of 16 amino acids. Some clones are missing from TCRdb's copy, which holds only in-frame ones; the method was immunoSEQ multiplex PCR. The data show over 30,000 clones, less than 75% seen once. Comment on this clone: Antigen unknown.

Participants had chemo-refractory metastatic non-small-cell lung cancer and were treated with focal radiation plus ipilimumab CTLA-4 blockade. Study-level points and caveats: Blood-borne expansion of tumor-derived TCR clones followed radiotherapy plus ipilimumab. Alongside interferon-beta, early blood T cell clone dynamics were reportedly the best predictor of response.

The gene calls are TRBV7-2 and TRBJ2-7; D ambiguous. The sequence was obtained from a human donor with non-small cell lung cancer whose response to radiotherapy plus ipilimumab could not be evaluated. Sequencing used peripheral blood, obtained from a patient treated with radiotherapy plus ipilimumab. DNA for the CDR3: TGTGCCAGCAGCTTAACCCGCCGAGCGTCGGCCTACGAGCAGTACTTC. Protein product: CASSLTRRASAYEQYF.